This record looks at one T cell receptor beta chain sequence and its context. This record belongs to a study of CD8 T cells in ankylosing spondylitis. TCRdb itself ran the 5' RACE reads through MiXCR, one entry per CDR3 protein. The sample shows roughly 180,000 distinct CDR3 sequences, 13% of them seen only once. The CDR3 totals 16 residues. Looked up from germline, CDR1 is SGHTA and CDR2 is FQGNSA. Germline trimming cut 5 bases from V and 3 bases from J; bases unmatched to any gene: 10. The clonotype comes from a female donor with ankylosing spondylitis or in good health (not recorded which). The sample taken for sequencing was blood, either unsorted or a sorted T cell fraction (not recorded which). The chain links TRBV7-2 to TRBJ2-1; 7 bases match TRBD2. In nucleotides, the CDR3 is TGTGCCAGCAGCGAGACAGCGGGACGGTTCTACAATGAGCAGTTCTTC. Amino acids: CASSETAGRFYNEQFF.